This TCR beta chain was documented in a study of early T cells in non-severe SARS-CoV-2 infection. Points from the study as a whole: VDJdb-based annotation leaned toward anti-spike CD8 responses and missed private and CD4 specificities.

The library protocol tagged individual cDNA molecules with unique molecular identifiers. TCRdb ran MiXCR on the 5' RACE reads and lists one entry per CDR3 protein. The sample holds around 35,000 distinct CDR3 sequences, roughly 5.7% seen once. CDR3 length: 14 residues. Germline CDR1 is MGHDK and CDR2 is SYGVNS. V was clipped by 8 bases and J by 0 bases, with 10 bases between them. Comment on this clonotype: Its antigen is unidentified.

V is TRBV25-1 and J is TRBJ1-4; D is unclear. What was sequenced was whole blood. The TCR sequence derives from an adult who was a healthcare worker with PCR-confirmed SARS-CoV-2 infection or an uninfected control (not recorded which). The CDR3 spells CASSFSSTNEKLFF. The DNA for the CDR3 is TGTGCCAGCTCTTTTAGTTCAACTAATGAAAAACTGTTTTTT.